These T cell receptor beta chains were read from a single sample in a study of blood T cells in healthy people across ages. TCRdb re-called the 5' RACE reads through MiXCR, storing one row per CDR3 protein. The table has 1.4 million to 1.5 million distinct CDR3 sequences, roughly 45% seen once. Sequencing was done on a sample of blood. The receptor set was obtained from a woman aged 18-29 years in good health. The conserved cysteine and the conserved F or W are not part of the CDR3 here. The order of the fields is CDR3 length, V gene, J gene, CDR3 protein.

len: 12; v_gene: TRBV6-5; j_gene: TRBJ1-2; CDR3aa: ASSSPVGGEGYT
len: 9; v_gene: TRBV29-1; j_gene: TRBJ1-4; CDR3aa: SYSVGEKLF
len: 17; v_gene: TRBV20-1; j_gene: TRBJ2-7; CDR3aa: SARDPATSGGPFSYEQY
len: 11; v_gene: TRBV6-1; j_gene: TRBJ2-7; CDR3aa: ASSEARFGEQY
len: 12; v_gene: TRBV12-3/TRBV12-4; j_gene: TRBJ2-2; CDR3aa: ASRPTVNTGELF
len: 10; v_gene: TRBV7-9; j_gene: .; CDR3aa: ASSRQGFEQY
len: 15; v_gene: TRBV27; j_gene: TRBJ2-1; CDR3aa: ASRPASGRAYARGQF
len: 12; v_gene: TRBV20-1; j_gene: TRBJ1-2; CDR3aa: SARGTGGLYGYT
len: 13; v_gene: TRBV9; j_gene: TRBJ2-5; CDR3aa: ASSVGLGLGETQY
len: 14; v_gene: TRBV18; j_gene: TRBJ2-1; CDR3aa: ASSPYSGSFLNEQF
len: 11; v_gene: TRBV4-1; j_gene: TRBJ1-2; CDR3aa: ASSQQIRYGYT
len: 13; v_gene: TRBV4-2; j_gene: TRBJ1-4; CDR3aa: ASSQDGTGDEKLF
len: 12; v_gene: TRBV25-1; j_gene: TRBJ1-5; CDR3aa: ASSEGFSNQPQH
len: 16; v_gene: TRBV21-1; j_gene: TRBJ2-7; CDR3aa: ASSRTGLLVGCGYEQY
len: 12; v_gene: TRBV27; j_gene: TRBJ2-3; CDR3aa: ASSPRPSTDTQY
len: 13; v_gene: TRBV6-5; j_gene: TRBJ2-2; CDR3aa: ASSTLLAETGELF
len: 11; v_gene: TRBV6-1; j_gene: TRBJ2-7; CDR3aa: ASSDWEGNEQY
len: 13; v_gene: TRBV28; j_gene: TRBJ2-1; CDR3aa: ASSLWAGGEDEQF
len: 12; v_gene: TRBV2; j_gene: TRBJ2-5; CDR3aa: ASRSWAAQETQY
len: 12; v_gene: TRBV7-9; j_gene: TRBJ2-7; CDR3aa: ASSPLQGLVEQY
len: 11; v_gene: TRBV12-3/TRBV12-4; j_gene: TRBJ1-2; CDR3aa: ASSFGVYGGYT
len: 14; v_gene: TRBV12-3/TRBV12-4; j_gene: TRBJ2-7; CDR3aa: ASSPSGAEPSYEQY
len: 13; v_gene: TRBV10-3; j_gene: TRBJ2-5; CDR3aa: AISVQEPKGETQY
len: 15; v_gene: TRBV14; j_gene: TRBJ2-1; CDR3aa: ASSQDRGAYPYNEQF
len: 14; v_gene: TRBV6-6; j_gene: TRBJ2-1; CDR3aa: DSSPYKGDTYNEQF
len: 12; v_gene: TRBV27; j_gene: TRBJ1-5; CDR3aa: ASSPETVNQPQH
len: 13; v_gene: TRBV15; j_gene: TRBJ2-7; CDR3aa: ATSRDLGTAHEQY
len: 12; v_gene: TRBV5-5; j_gene: TRBJ2-7; CDR3aa: ASSTGLAGAEQY
len: 12; v_gene: TRBV29-1; j_gene: TRBJ2-1; CDR3aa: SVDSSDKGETQF
len: 12; v_gene: TRBV20-1; j_gene: TRBJ1-2; CDR3aa: SARALGLSFGYT
len: 11; v_gene: TRBV20-1; j_gene: TRBJ2-4; CDR3aa: SATPGSVGGQY
len: 13; v_gene: TRBV20-1; j_gene: TRBJ2-1; CDR3aa: SALSIRGAGNEQF
len: 14; v_gene: TRBV7-2; j_gene: TRBJ1-6; CDR3aa: ASRLGVGTPISPLH
len: 11; v_gene: TRBV5-1; j_gene: TRBJ2-1; CDR3aa: ASGLGGGNEQF
len: 11; v_gene: TRBV14; j_gene: TRBJ2-7; CDR3aa: ASSQDLDDEQY
len: 13; v_gene: TRBV12-3/TRBV12-4; j_gene: TRBJ1-1; CDR3aa: ASSLAGRVNTEAF
len: 13; v_gene: TRBV4-1; j_gene: TRBJ2-7; CDR3aa: ASSQPGTGLNEQY
len: 16; v_gene: TRBV27; j_gene: TRBJ2-2; CDR3aa: ASSSGTGGAANTGELF
len: 18; v_gene: TRBV4-1; j_gene: TRBJ2-3; CDR3aa: ASSQDTGTGRAIHRDTQY
len: 12; v_gene: TRBV18; j_gene: TRBJ2-1; CDR3aa: ASSPDDGYNEQF
len: 15; v_gene: TRBV9; j_gene: TRBJ2-1; CDR3aa: ASSVAGLGDRKDEQF
len: 12; v_gene: TRBV6-1; j_gene: TRBJ2-7; CDR3aa: ASSEPGTHYEQY
len: 11; v_gene: TRBV27; j_gene: TRBJ1-1; CDR3aa: ASSPRELTEAF
len: 13; v_gene: TRBV6-6; j_gene: TRBJ1-1; CDR3aa: ASSYQVGRVSEAF
len: 14; v_gene: TRBV28; j_gene: TRBJ1-5; CDR3aa: ASSFATRGEGQPQH